This T cell receptor (beta chain) was documented in a study of T-cell reconstitution after alpha-beta-depleted transplantation in children. CDR3 size: 15 residues. Germline assignment: CDR1 MDHEN and CDR2 SYDVKM. Trimming shortened V by 3 bases and J by 2 bases, and 11 bases separated the two germline ends. The authors prepared the TCRbeta library with unique molecular identifiers. TCRdb reanalysed the PCR reads using MiXCR and keeps one entry per CDR3 protein. The sample holds a few hundred thousand distinct CDR3 sequences, approximately 10% seen once. This clonotype was seen many times. J is TRBJ1-5 and V is TRBV28; D might be TRBD1 (5 bases). This clonotype originated in a human donor who donated a stem cell graft to a child with acute lymphoblastic leukemia. The sequences come from PBMCs from the stem cell graft donor, collected from the stem cell graft. The CDR3 nucleotides read TGTGCCAGCAGTTTCCCGGCGGGGGGCAATCAGCCCCAGCATTTT. Residues: CASSFPAGGNQPQHF.